This TCR beta chain was observed in a study of Ad26.COV2.S vaccination and SARS-CoV-2 variants. Study-level information: Administration of Ad26.COV2.S was intramuscular, either once or twice 56 days apart.

TCRdb keeps only in-frame clones here, not all; method: immunoSEQ multiplex PCR. The data hold about 390,000 clones, with over 80% observed a single time. Treatment given: some 20 received Ad26.COV2.S at low or high dose, single or two shots; about 5 received placebo; per-sample allocation not given. Material that was analyzed had been drawn on day 63 after the first vaccine or placebo injection. This adult donor, from Boston, was 18-55 years old. The CDR3 loop spans 14 amino acids. V lost 5 bases and J lost 4, with 13 bases in between. Germline V lookup: CDR1 LNHDA, CDR2 SQIVND (reference sequence). This sequence originates from a person between 18 and 65 years old who received the Ad26.COV2.S COVID-19 vaccine or a placebo. The starting material was peripheral blood, obtained in a trial of Ad26.COV2.S vaccine versus placebo. The V and J genes are TRBV19 and TRBJ2-3; D unclear. The CDR3 sequence: CASSPRPGADTQYF. The CDR3 DNA sequence: TGTGCCAGTAGTCCTCGACCGGGCGCAGATACGCAGTATTTT. Full variable domain (missing parts from reference TRBV19 and TRBJ2-3): DGGITQSPKYLFRKEGQNVTLSCEQNLNHDAMYWYRQDPGQGLRLIYYSQIVNDFQKGDIAEGYSVSREKKESFPLTVTSAQKNPTAFYLCASSPRPGADTQYFGPGTRLTVL.